These 8 T cell receptor beta chains originate from one sample sequenced in a study of cytomegalovirus exposure and HLA in healthy donors. Amplification used 60 Vbeta primers and 13 Jbeta primers. The repertoire was sequenced with immunoSEQ multiplex PCR; TCRdb's copy has only in-frame clones and lacks some. The table shows around 140,000 clones, with around 86% occurring only once. The sequenced sample consisted of PBMCs. These TCRs come from a woman younger than 45 in good health and CMV-seronegative.

V and J are TRBV5-1 and TRBJ2-2, with TRBD2 matching 8 bases. V was pared by 0 bases and J by 6 bases, with 7 bases of the junction left unmatched. The CDR3 is 16 residues long. In germline, CDR1 is SGHRS, CDR2 YFSETQ. The CDR3 is CASSLAVGTRSGELFF. CDR3 nucleotides: TGCGCCAGCAGCTTGGCCGTGGGGACTAGGTCCGGGGAGCTGTTTTTT.

This clone was recorded only once. V gene TRBV9 combines with J gene TRBJ2-7; no reliable D call. From germline, CDR1 is SGDLS and CDR2 YYNGEE. The V end lost 4 bases, the J end lost 0 bases, and 11 bases lay between the germline ends. CDR3 length: 14 residues. CDR3 sequence: CASSPTTASYEQYF. The CDR3 nucleotides read TGTGCCAGCAGCCCCACTACCGCCTCCTACGAGCAGTACTTC.

This chain connects TRBV7-6 to TRBJ2-7, with 10 bases fitting TRBD1. CDR1 and CDR2 (germline): SGHVS, FNYEAQ. The CDR3 loop spans 14 amino acids. Trimming cost V 5 bases and J 2 bases; bases outside gene matches: 3. CDR3 protein: CASSKGQGAYEQYF. Here the CDR3 DNA reads TGTGCCAGCAGCAAAGGACAGGGGGCCTACGAGCAGTACTTC.

The chain employs TRBV9 and TRBJ1-1; the D gene is possibly TRBD1 (6 bases). The germline V and J ends were trimmed by 6 bases and 4 bases, with 19 bases remaining between them. CDR1 is SGDLS, CDR2 YYNGEE, per germline. This CDR3 region has 15 residues. CDR3 sequence: CASTKGGVGGTEAFF. Here the CDR3 DNA reads TGTGCCAGCACTAAAGGGGGGGTCGGGGGCACTGAAGCTTTCTTT. Full variable domain (rest looked up from reference TRBV9 and TRBJ1-1): DSGVTQTPKHLITATGQRVTLRCSPRSGDLSVYWYQQSLDQGLQFLIQYYNGEERAKGNILERFSAQQFPDLHSELNLSSLELGDSALYFCASTKGGVGGTEAFFGQGTRLTVV.

This clone has only a few counts. This sequence joins TRBV30 and TRBJ1-1; tentatively, D is TRBD1 (5 bases). CDR1 and CDR2 (germline): GTSNPN, SVGIG (reference sequence). V lost 5 bases to trimming and J lost 2 bases, with 9 bases between them. This CDR3 spans 12 amino acids. The CDR3 is CAWGHPNTEAFF. CDR3 nucleotide sequence: TGTGCCTGGGGACACCCAAACACTGAAGCTTTCTTT.

This clone was detected a few times. This chain uses TRBV7-2 with TRBJ1-2; 7 nucleotides align to TRBD1. Germline assignment: CDR1 SGHTA and CDR2 FQGNSA. This CDR3 is 16 amino acids long. After removal of 3 bases from V and 5 bases from J, the junction contained 12 bases not matched to a gene. CDR3 DNA sequence: TGTGCCAGCAGCTTCCCTGGACAGGAGAAGTGGTATGGCTACACCTTC. Translation gives CASSFPGQEKWYGYTF.

The rearrangement links TRBV9 to TRBJ2-3; 7 positions agree with TRBD2. The junction had 15 bases not matched to a gene; V was cut back by 8 bases and J by 6 bases. The CDR3 spans 15 residues. Germline CDR1 and CDR2: SGDLS and YYNGEE. The CDR3 here is CASWGSSGGIDTQYF. As DNA, the CDR3 is TGTGCCAGTTGGGGGAGCTCGGGGGGTATCGATACGCAGTATTTT.

The chain combines TRBV27 with TRBJ1-2; D possibly corresponds to TRBD1 (5 bases). V was clipped by 6 bases and J by 8 bases, with 16 bases between them. This CDR3 is built from 13 residues. The germline gives CDR1 MNHEY, CDR2 SMNVEV (reference sequence). Written as DNA, the CDR3 is TGTGCCAGCAGCGATGGGGGGTTTAAAGGCTACACCTTC. Protein sequence: CASSDGGFKGYTF.